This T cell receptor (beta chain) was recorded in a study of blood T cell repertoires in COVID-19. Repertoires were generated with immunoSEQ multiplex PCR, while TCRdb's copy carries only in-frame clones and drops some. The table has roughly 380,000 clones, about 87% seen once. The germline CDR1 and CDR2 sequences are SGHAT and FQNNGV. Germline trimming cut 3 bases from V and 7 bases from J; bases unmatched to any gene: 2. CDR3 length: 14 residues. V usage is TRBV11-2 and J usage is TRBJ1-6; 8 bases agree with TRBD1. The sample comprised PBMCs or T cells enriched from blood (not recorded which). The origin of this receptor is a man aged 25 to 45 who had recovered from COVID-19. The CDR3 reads CASSFRDRNSPLHF. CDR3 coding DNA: TGTGCCAGCAGCTTCCGGGACAGGAATTCACCCCTCCACTTT.